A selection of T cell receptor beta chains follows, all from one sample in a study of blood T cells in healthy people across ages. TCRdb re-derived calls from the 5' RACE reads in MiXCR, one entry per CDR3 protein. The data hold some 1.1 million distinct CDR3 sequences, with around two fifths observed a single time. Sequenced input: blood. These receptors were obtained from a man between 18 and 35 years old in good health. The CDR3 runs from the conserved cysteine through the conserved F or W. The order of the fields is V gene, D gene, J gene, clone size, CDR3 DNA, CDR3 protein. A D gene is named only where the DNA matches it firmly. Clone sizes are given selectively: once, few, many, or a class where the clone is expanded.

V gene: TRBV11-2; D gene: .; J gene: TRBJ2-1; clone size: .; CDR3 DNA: TGTGCCAGCAGCTTAGAACCGGGACCCGGCTCCTACAATGAGCAGTTCTTC; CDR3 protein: CASSLEPGPGSYNEQFF
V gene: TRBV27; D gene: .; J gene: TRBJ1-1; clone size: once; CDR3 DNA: TGTGCCAGCAGTCGAGCGGGGAGTGAAGCTTTCTTT; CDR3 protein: CASSRAGSEAFF
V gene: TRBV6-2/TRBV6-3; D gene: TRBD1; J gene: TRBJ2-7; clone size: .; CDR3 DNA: TGTGCCAACAGAAGGGACAGCTACAATGAGCAGTACTTC; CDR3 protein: CANRRDSYNEQYF
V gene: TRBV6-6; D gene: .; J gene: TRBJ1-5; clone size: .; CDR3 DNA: TGTGCCAGCAGTACCCCTTCCGAGGGTCAGCCCCAGCATTTT; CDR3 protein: CASSTPSEGQPQHF
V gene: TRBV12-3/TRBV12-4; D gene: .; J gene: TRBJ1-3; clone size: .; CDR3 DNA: TGTGCCAGCAGTATCAGGGTCTCTGGAAACACCATATATTTT; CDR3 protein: CASSIRVSGNTIYF
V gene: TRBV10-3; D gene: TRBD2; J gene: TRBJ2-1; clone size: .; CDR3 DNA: TGTGCCATCATGCAGGGAGGGAACGGTGAGCAGTTCTTC; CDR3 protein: CAIMQGGNGEQFF
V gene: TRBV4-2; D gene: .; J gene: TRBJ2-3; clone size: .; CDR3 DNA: TGTGCCAGCAGCCAAACTGGACCGACTACTAGCACAGATACGCAGTATTTT; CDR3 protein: CASSQTGPTTSTDTQYF
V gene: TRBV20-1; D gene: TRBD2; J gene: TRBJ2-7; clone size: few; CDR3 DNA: TGCAGTGCAAGCGGGGACCTCTCCAGCTCCTACAATGAGCAGTACTTC; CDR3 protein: CSASGDLSSSYNEQYF
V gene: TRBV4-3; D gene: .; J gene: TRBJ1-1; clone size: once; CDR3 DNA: TGCGCCAGCAGCCCCGGACAGCTACAAGAAGCTTTCTTT; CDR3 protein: CASSPGQLQEAFF
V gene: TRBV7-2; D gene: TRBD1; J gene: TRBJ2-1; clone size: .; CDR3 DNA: TGTGCCAGCAGCCCGGGACAGGGTCGCTACAATGAGCAGTTCTTC; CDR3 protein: CASSPGQGRYNEQFF
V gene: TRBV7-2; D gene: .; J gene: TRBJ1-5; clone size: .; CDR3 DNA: TGTGCCAGCAGCTTCTGGGGAGTGGGCAATCAGCCCCAGCATTTT; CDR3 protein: CASSFWGVGNQPQHF
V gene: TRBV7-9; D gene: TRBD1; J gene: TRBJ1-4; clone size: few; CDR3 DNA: TGTGCCAGCAGCTCCGACAGGGCGGGCGAAAAACTGTTTTTT; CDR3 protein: CASSSDRAGEKLFF
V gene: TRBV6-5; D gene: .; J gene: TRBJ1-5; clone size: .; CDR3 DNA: TGTGCCGGCAGGGATAGAACCGACGGCAATCAGCCCCAGCATTTT; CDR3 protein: CAGRDRTDGNQPQHF
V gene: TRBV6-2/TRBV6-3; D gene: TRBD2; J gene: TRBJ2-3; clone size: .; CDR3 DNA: TGTGCCAGCAGGGTACTAGCGGGGAAAGATACGCAGTATTTT; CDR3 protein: CASRVLAGKDTQYF